Included here is one TCR beta chain sequence, with context. Antigen: not known. Using immunoSEQ multiplex PCR, the repertoire was profiled, and TCRdb retains in-frame clones only, with some absent. The table has approximately 350,000 clones, approximately 96% seen once. The data derive from a study of shared clonotypes between healthy human individuals. Study as a whole: Each donor contributed plates that comprised three CD4 naive, three CD4 memory, two CD8 naive and one CD8 memory. Study results and limitations: Larger estimated richness was generally recorded for naive subsets relative to memory subsets. Against clonotypes common to all four donors, non-shared ones had lower generation probabilities. Clonotype sharing across several donors was observed for around 4.5% of naive CD4 clonotypes.

The receptor comes from a young man in good health. The sequencing sample was made of memory CD8+ T cells sorted from blood. The subset: CD45RO+ cells pooled with CCR7-negative TemRA cells.

DNA for the CDR3: TGTGCCAGCAGCTTGCAGGTCGGCAGGGCCACAGATACGCAGTATTTT. Protein sequence: CASSLQVGRATDTQYF. V is TRBV5-5 and J is TRBJ2-3; D might be TRBD1 (5 bases). From germline, CDR1 is SGHKS and CDR2 YYEKEE (reference sequence). The CDR3 contains 16 residues. Trimming removed 1 base from V and 2 bases from J, with 14 bases in between.